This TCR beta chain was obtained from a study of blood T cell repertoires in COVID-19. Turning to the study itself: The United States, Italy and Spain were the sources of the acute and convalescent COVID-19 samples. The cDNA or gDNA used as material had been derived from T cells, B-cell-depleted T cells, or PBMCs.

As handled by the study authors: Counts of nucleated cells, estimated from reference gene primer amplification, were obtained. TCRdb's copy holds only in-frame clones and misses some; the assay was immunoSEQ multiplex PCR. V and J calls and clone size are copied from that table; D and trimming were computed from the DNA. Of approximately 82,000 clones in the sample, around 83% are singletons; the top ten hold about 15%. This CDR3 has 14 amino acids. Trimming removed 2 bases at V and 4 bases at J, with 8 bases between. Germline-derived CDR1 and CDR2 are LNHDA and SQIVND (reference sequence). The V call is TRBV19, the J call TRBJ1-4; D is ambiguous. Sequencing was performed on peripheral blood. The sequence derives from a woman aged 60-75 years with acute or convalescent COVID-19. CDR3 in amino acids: CASSIRQDNEKLFF. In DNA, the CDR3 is TGTGCCAGTAGTATACGGCAGGATAATGAAAAACTGTTTTTT. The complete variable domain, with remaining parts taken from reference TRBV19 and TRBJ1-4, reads DGGITQSPKYLFRKEGQNVTLSCEQNLNHDAMYWYRQDPGQGLRLIYYSQIVNDFQKGDIAEGYSVSREKKESFPLTVTSAQKNPTAFYLCASSIRQDNEKLFFGSGTQLSVL.